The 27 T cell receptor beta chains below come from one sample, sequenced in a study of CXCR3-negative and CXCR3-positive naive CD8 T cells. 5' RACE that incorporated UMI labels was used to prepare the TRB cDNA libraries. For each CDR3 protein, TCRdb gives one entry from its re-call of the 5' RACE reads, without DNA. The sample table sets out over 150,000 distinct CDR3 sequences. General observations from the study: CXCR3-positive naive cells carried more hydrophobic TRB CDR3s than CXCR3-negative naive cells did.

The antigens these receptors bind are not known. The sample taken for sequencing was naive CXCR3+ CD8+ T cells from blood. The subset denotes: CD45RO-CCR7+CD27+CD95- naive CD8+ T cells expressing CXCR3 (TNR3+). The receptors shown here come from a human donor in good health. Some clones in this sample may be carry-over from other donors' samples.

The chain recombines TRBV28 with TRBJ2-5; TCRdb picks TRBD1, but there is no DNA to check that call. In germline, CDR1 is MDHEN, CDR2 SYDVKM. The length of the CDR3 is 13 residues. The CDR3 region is CASSVRGLETQYF.

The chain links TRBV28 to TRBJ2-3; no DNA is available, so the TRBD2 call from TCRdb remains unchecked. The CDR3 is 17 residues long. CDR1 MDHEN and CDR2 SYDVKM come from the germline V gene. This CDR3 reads CASSFSMGLAGADTQYF.

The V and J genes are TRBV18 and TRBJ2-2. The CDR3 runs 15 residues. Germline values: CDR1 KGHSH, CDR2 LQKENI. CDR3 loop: CASSPLGSNTGELFF.

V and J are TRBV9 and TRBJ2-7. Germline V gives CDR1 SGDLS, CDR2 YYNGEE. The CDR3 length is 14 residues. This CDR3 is CASSVADSYYEQYF.

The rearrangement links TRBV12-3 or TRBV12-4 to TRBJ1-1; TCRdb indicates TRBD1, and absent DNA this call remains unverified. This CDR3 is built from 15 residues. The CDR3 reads CASSLAWDTGTEAFF.

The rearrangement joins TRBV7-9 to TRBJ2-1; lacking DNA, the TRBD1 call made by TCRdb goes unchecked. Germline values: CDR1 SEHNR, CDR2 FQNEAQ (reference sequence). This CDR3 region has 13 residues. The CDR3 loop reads CASSGGRGNEQFF.

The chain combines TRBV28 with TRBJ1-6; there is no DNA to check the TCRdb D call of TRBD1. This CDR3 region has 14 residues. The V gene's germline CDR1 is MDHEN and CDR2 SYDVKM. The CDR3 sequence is CASSLEQGGSPLHF.

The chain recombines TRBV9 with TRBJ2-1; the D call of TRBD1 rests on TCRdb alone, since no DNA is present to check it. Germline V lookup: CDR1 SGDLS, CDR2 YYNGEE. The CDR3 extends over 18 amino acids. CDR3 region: CASSVRDRELGTYNEQFF.

This chain's CDR3 is CASSVDPGKSRDTGELFF. This chain connects TRBV9 to TRBJ2-2; with no DNA, the TCRdb D assignment of TRBD1 cannot be verified. CDR3 length equals 18 residues. The V gene's germline CDR1 is SGDLS and CDR2 YYNGEE. Supplemented by reference TRBV9 and TRBJ2-2, the full variable domain reads DSGVTQTPKHLITATGQRVTLRCSPRSGDLSVYWYQQSLDQGLQFLIQYYNGEERAKGNILERFSAQQFPDLHSELNLSSLELGDSALYFCASSVDPGKSRDTGELFFGEGSRLTVL.

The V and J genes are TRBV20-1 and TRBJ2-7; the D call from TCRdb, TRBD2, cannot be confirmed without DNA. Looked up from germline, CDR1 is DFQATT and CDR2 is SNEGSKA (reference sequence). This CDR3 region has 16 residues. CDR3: CSASGPPRAGPGEQYF.

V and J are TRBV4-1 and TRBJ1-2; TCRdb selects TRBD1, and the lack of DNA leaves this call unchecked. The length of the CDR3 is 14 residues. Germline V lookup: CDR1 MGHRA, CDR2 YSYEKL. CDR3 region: CASSHGQGDYGYTF.

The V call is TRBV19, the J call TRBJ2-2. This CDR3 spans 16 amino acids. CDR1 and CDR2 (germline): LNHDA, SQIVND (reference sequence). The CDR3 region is CASSILLTGSAGELFF.

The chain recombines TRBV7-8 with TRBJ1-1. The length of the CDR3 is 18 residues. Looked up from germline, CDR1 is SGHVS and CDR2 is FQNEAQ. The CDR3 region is CASSLRKYGGGPDTEAFF.

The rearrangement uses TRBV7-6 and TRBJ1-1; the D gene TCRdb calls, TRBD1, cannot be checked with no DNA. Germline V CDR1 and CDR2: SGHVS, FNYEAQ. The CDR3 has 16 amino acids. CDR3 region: CASSLAGTDMNTEAFF.

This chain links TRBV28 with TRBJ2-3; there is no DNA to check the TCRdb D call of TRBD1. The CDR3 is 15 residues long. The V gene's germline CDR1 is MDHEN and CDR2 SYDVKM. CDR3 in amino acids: CASSLRPGSTDTQYF.

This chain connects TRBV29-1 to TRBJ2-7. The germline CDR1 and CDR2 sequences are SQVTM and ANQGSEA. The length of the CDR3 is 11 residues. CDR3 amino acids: CSVVSSYEQYF.

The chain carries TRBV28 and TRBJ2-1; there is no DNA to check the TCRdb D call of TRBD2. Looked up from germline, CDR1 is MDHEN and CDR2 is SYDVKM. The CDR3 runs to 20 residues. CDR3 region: CASSNPGLAGGTYSYNEQFF.

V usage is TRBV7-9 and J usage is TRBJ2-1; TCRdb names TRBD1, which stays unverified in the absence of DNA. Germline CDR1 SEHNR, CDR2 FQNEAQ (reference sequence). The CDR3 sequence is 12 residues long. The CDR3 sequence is CASSLRGNEQFF.

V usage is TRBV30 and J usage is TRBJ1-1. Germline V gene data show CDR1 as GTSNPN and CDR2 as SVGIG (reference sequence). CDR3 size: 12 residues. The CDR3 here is CAWDRMNTEAFF. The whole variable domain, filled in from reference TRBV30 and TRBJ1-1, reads SQTIHQWPATLVQPVGSPLSLECTVEGTSNPNLYWYRQAAGRGLQLLFYSVGIGQISSEVPQNLSASRPQDRQFILSSKKLLLSDSGFYLCAWDRMNTEAFFGQGTRLTVV.

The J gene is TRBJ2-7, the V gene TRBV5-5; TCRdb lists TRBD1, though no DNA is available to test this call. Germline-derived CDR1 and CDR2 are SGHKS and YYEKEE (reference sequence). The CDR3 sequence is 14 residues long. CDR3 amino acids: CATKGDDGTYEQYF.

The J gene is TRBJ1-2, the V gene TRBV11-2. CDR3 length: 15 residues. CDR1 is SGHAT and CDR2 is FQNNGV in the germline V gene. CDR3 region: CASSPLLGVNYGYTF.

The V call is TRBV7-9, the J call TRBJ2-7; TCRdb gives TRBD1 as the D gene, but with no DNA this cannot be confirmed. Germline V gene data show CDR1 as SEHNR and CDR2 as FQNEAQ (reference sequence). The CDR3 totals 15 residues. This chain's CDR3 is CASSSGTGNYYEQYF.

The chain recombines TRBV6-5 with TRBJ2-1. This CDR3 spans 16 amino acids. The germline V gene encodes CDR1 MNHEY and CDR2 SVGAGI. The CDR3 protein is CASSYSFRDPDNEQFF.

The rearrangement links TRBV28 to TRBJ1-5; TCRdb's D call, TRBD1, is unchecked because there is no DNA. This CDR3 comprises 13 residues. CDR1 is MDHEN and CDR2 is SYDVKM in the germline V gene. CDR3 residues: CANHPVPGGPQHF.

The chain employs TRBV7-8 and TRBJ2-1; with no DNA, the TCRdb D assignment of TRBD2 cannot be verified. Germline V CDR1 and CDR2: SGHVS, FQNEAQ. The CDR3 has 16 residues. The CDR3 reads CASSLPPLASYNEQFF. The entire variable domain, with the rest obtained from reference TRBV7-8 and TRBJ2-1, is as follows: GAGVSQSPRYKVAKRGQDVALRCDPISGHVSLFWYQQALGQGPEFLTYFQNEAQLDKSGLPSDRFFAERPEGSVSTLKIQRTQQEDSAVYLCASSLPPLASYNEQFFGPGTRLTVL.

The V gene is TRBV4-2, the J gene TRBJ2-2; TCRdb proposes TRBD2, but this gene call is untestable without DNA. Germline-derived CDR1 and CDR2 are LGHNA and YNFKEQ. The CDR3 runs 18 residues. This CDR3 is CASSQDRLGHSNTGELFF.

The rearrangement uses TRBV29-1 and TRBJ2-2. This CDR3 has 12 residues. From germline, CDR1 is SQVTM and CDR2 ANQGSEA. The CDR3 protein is CSVEPDNGELFF.